The present T cell receptor beta chain was sequenced within a study of blood T cell repertoires in COVID-19. As for the study in general: The study drew acute and convalescent COVID-19 samples from the United States, Italy and Spain.

Germline assignment: CDR1 SGHTA and CDR2 FQGNSA. Between the trimmed V and J ends, which lost 4 bases and 5 bases, there was a span of 14 bases. The CDR3 consists of 14 residues. Original processing methods: Cell counts per sample came from amplifying reference gene primers. Here immunoSEQ multiplex PCR was the method, and the copy in TCRdb shows in-frame clones only, minus some. V, J and clone size reflect that table, while D and trimming were determined from the DNA. The table lists around 200,000 clones, approximately 84% of them singletons, with almost 5% in the top ten. The V gene is TRBV7-2, the J gene TRBJ1-1; possible D gene TRBD1, 5 bases. The receptor comes from a woman older than 75 with acute or convalescent COVID-19. Source material: peripheral blood. As DNA, the CDR3 is TGTGCCAGCAGCTACCAGGGAGGGCGGACTGAAGCTTTCTTT. It specifies CASSYQGGRTEAFF.